This TCR beta chain was captured by sequencing in a study of identical twins (dated by TCRdb to the mid-2010s). For context, the study as a whole: TCR alpha and beta repertoires from monozygotic twins, unrelated adults of various ages and cord blood were deep-sequenced to test whether fetal clonotypes persist. Replicate twin experiments were performed at different times using different library preparation protocols to rule out contamination.

Every donor was a healthy Caucasian. The twin cohort comprised three pairs of female monozygotic twins, all aged roughly 18 to 30 years. Positive isolation kits from Invitrogen were used to isolate CD4+ and CD8+ T cell populations. Preparation of the library involved 5' RACE. The sequencer was an Illumina HiSeq 2000. A universal primer binding site was added through template switching, and the final cDNA carried a unique molecular identifier so that TCR cDNA molecules could be counted accurately. First-strand cDNA for TCR alpha and beta chains was synthesized from specific primers in the conserved constant-segment region. To control for contamination, every cDNA library carried two barcodes: a SMART-Mk sample barcode plus Illumina barcodes. Two successive PCR steps introduced TruSeq adapter sequences along with Illumina sample barcodes. The TCR alpha and beta cDNA libraries were sequenced on the Illumina HiSeq platform using custom primers. As for the original processing: Raw reads were processed with MiGEC to extract unique molecular identifiers, and MiXCR was used to determine CDR3 positions. Recombination models were inferred per individual with the repgenHMM and IGoR tools using an EM algorithm. The analysis of shared clonotypes was done with the tcR package in R, with sharing normalized by the product of cloneset sizes. To study raw recombination free of thymic and clonal selection effects, out-of-frame nonproductive sequences were analyzed. The public reads were quality trimmed at Q25 with fastp and then assembled into clones with MiXCR by TCRdb, keeping productive beta chains. Every entry covers one CDR3 protein and lists the most common genes and DNA from its rows. TCRdb assigned the V and J calls; the authors' analysis was not used. A total of about 470,000 distinct CDR3 sequences appear in this sample, 24% of them only once. Roughly 3% of the sample is taken by the ten largest.

V is cut by 3 bases and J by 0 bases, and the space between the germline ends is 13 bases. The CDR3 spans 16 residues, from the cysteine through the phenylalanine. Only the CDR3 DNA is retained, 48 bases long and in frame from the first base. According to the germline V gene, CDR1 reads ENHRY and CDR2 reads SYGVKD. Summary of the overall study and its limitations: Recombination models systematically underestimated out-of-frame TCR alpha sharing in monozygotic twins but agreed with sharing between unrelated individuals. In beta out-of-frame sequences, excess twin sharing was weaker, because having fewer shared sequences lowered the signal-to-noise ratio. Compared with coincidental sharing between unrelated individuals, out-of-frame TCR alpha sequences shared between twins had an excess of sequences with low generation probability. Zero-insertion analyses could be partly confounded by invariant T cells such as MAIT and iNKT, although diverse VJ usage argued against such confounding for most clonotypes. Conclusions relied on cross-sectional statistical analysis, since the same donors could not be followed over many years. Abundant cord blood beta clonotypes carried fewer insertions; young adult naive repertoires showed a weaker similar trend, while memory repertoires showed none.

A word on this clonotype: Its antigen is unknown. Nothing much larger sits one base from this clone, and base qualities are not available.

These data are also associated with another study on T cells expressing NK-cell markers. The other study reports the following: Roughly 8 donors provided sorted CD3+CD56+NKG2C+, CD3+CD56+NKG2C- and CD3+CD56-NKG2C+ T-cell subsets, whose TCR beta-chain repertoires were profiled. Among the eight sequenced donors, seven were HCMV-seropositive and one was HCMV-seronegative. In several experiments an anti-gammadeltaTCR antibody was added to restrict sorting to alphabetaTCR-expressing T cells. In more than 5 donors, the dominant CD3+CD56+NKG2C+ clonotypes ranked among the top 10 CD8+ clonotypes, making up 1.0-7.0% of CD8+ T cells. Those dominant clonotypes were again the most abundant among CD3+CD56-NKG2C+ cells in four donors, at roughly 25-60.1%. Whether the expanded NKG2C-expressing T cell clones were specific for HCMV antigens remained unclear. Randomly selected healthy volunteers, three men and five women, were used as the eight sequenced donors. HCMV serostatus was determined by detecting HCMV-specific IgG in serum with a commercial ELISA kit. Reads were demultiplexed and grouped by UMI with MIGEC, and clonotypes were assembled and quantified with MiTCR. To exclude erroneous sequences, only TCR cDNA sequences supported by at least two reads were retained. The tcR package was used for downstream repertoire analysis, with clonotypes matched between fractions based on CDR3 nucleotide sequence plus V segment. VDJmatch was used to annotate antigen specificity against VDJdb, with one amino acid substitution in CDR3 allowed.

The receptor chain draws on TRBV10-3 and TRBJ2-3, with the D gene not clear enough to name. Sequencing was performed on CD4+ T cells sorted from blood. The receptor was derived from a woman aged 18-29 years in good health. The encoded CDR3 is CAISDLPAGSTDTQYF. The DNA sequence is given as TGTGCCATCAGTGACCTGCCGGCCGGTAGCACAGATACGCAGTATTTT.